The clone carrying this T cell receptor beta chain has just one count. Measured with immunoSEQ multiplex PCR; TCRdb has only the in-frame clones, and not every one. The sample lists roughly 120,000 clones, about 93% occurring once. These data come from a study of T cell responses to AZD1222 COVID-19 vaccine. Trimming cost V 3 bases and J 6 bases, with 14 bases left between them. Germline values: CDR1 SGHTA, CDR2 FQGNSA. The CDR3 is made up of 15 amino acids. This sequence was found in an adult who received the MenACWY meningococcal vaccine as a control. The sample was peripheral blood, taken 28 days after the second dose of the MenACWY control vaccine. The chain joins TRBV7-2 to TRBJ2-2; weak D call: TRBD2 (8 bases). The CDR3 sequence: CASSFTGGGAGELFF. CDR3 nucleotide sequence: TGTGCCAGCAGCTTTACGGGAGGGGGCGCCGGGGAGCTGTTTTTT.